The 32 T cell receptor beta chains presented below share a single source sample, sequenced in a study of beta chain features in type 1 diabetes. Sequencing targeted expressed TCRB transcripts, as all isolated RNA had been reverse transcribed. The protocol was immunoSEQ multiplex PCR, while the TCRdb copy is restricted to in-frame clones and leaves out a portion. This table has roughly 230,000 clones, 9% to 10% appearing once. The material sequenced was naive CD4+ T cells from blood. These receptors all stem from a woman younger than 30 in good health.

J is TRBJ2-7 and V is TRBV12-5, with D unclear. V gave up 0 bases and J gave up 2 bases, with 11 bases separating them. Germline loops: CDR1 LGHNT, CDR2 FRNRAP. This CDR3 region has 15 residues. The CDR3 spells CASGLVVESAYEQYF. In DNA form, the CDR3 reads TGTGCTAGTGGTTTGGTCGTTGAGTCTGCCTACGAGCAGTACTTC.

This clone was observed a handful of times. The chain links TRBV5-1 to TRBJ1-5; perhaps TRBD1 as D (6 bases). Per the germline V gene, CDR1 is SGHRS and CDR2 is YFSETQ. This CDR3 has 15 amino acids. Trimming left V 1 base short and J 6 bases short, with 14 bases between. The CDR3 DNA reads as TGCGCCAGCAGCTTGAATCCAGGGGCCGGTCAGCCCCAGCATTTT. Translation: CASSLNPGAGQPQHF.

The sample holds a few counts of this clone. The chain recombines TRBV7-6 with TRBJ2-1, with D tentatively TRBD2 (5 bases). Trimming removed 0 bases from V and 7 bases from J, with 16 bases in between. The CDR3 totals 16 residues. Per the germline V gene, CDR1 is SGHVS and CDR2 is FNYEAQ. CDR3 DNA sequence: TGTGCCAGCAGCTTAGCGGCAGTAGCGTCTCAGAATGAGCAGTTCTTC. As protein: CASSLAAVASQNEQFF.

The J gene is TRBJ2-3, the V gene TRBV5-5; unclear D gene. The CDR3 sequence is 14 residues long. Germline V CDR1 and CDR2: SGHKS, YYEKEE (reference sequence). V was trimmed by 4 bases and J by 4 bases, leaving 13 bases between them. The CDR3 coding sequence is TGTGCCAGCAGCCTGTCAGTTGTCGCAGATACGCAGTATTTT. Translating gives CASSLSVVADTQYF. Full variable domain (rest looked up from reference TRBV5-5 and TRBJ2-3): DAGVTQSPTHLIKTRGQQVTLRCSPISGHKSVSWYQQVLGQGPQFIFQYYEKEERGRGNFPDRFSARQFPNYSSELNVNALLLGDSALYLCASSLSVVADTQYFGPGTRLTVL.

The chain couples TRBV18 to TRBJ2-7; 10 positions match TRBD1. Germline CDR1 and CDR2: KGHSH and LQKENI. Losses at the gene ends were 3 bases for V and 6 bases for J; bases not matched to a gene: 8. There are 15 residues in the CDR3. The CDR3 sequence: CASSPRGQGHSEQYF. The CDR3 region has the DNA TGTGCCAGCTCACCCCGGGGACAGGGGCATTCCGAGCAGTACTTC.

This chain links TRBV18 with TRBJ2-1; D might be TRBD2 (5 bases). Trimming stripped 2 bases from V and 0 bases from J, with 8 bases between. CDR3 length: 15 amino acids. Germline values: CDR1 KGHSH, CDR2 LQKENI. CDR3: CASSPDGDSYNEQFF. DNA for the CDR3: TGTGCCAGCTCACCAGACGGGGACTCCTACAATGAGCAGTTCTTC.

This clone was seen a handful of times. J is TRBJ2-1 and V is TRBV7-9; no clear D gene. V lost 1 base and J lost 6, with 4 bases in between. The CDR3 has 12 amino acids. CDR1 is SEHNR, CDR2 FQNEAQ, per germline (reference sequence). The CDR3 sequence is CASSLVSNEQFF. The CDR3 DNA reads TGTGCCAGCAGCTTAGTCAGCAATGAGCAGTTCTTC.

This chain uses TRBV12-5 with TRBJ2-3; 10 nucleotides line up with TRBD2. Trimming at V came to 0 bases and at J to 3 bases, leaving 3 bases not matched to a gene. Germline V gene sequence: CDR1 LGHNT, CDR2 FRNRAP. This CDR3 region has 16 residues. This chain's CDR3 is CASGLVSGGGTDTQYF. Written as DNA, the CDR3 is TGTGCTAGTGGTTTGGTAAGCGGGGGGGGAACAGATACGCAGTATTTT.

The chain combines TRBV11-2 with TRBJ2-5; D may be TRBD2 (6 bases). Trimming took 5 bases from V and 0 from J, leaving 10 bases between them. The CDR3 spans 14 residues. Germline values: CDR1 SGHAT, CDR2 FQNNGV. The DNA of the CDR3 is TGTGCCAGCAGCCCCCGGACTAACCAAGAGACCCAGTACTTC. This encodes CASSPRTNQETQYF.

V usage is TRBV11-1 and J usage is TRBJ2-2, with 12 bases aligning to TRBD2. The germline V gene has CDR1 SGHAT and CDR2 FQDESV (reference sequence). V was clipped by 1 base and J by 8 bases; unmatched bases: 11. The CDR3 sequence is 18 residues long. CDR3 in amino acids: CASSLDTSGRSPPGELFF. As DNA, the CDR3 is TGTGCCAGCAGCTTAGACACTAGCGGGAGGTCTCCTCCTGGGGAGCTGTTTTTT.

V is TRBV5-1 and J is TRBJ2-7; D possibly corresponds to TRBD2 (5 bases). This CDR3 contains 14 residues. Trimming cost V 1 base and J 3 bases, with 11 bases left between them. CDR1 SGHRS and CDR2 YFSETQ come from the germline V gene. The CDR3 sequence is CASSLIPGIYEQYF. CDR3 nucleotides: TGCGCCAGCAGCTTGATCCCGGGGATCTACGAGCAGTACTTC.

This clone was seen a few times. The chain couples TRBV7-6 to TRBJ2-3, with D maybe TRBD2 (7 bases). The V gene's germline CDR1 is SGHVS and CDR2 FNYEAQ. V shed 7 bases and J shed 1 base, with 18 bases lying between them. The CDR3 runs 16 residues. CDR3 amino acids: CASTLRGAGGTDTQYF. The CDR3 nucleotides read TGTGCCAGCACCCTACGGGGGGCTGGGGGCACAGATACGCAGTATTTT.

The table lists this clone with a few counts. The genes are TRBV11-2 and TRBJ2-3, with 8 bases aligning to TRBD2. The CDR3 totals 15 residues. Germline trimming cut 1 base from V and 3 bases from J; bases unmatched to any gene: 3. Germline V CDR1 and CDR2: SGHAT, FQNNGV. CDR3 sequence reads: CASSLAGGGTDTQYF. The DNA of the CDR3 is TGTGCCAGCAGCTTAGCGGGAGGGGGGACAGATACGCAGTATTTT.

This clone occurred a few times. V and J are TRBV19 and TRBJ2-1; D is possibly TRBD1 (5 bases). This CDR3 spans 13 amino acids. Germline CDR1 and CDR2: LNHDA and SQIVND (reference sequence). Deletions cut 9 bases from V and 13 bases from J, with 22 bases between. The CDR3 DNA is TGTGCCAGCAGACCTGACAGATCAATGAGTCAGTTCTTC. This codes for CASRPDRSMSQFF.

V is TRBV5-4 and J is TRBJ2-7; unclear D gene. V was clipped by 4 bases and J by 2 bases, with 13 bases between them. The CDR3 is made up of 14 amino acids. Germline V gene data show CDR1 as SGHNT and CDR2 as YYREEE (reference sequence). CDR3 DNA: TGTGCCAGCAGCCCCAACCCAACAACCTACGAGCAGTACTTC. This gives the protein CASSPNPTTYEQYF.

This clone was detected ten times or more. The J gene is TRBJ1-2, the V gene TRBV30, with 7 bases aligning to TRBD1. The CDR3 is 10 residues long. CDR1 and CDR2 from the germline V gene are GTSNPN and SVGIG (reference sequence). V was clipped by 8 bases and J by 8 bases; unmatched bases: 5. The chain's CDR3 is CAQGTVGYTF. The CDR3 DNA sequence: TGTGCCCAAGGGACAGTCGGCTACACCTTC.

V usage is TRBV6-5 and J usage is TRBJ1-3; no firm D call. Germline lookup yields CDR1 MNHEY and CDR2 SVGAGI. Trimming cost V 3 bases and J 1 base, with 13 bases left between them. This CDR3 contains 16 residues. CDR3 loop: CASSYSPGVSGNTIYF. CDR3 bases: TGTGCCAGCAGTTATTCCCCCGGGGTGTCTGGAAACACCATATATTTT.

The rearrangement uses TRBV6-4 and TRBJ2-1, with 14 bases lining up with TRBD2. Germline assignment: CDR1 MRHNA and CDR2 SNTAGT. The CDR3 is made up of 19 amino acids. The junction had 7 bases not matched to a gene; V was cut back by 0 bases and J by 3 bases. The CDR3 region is CASSDSQRTSGRIYNEQFF. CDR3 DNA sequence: TGTGCCAGCAGTGACTCCCAACGGACTAGCGGGAGGATCTACAATGAGCAGTTCTTC.

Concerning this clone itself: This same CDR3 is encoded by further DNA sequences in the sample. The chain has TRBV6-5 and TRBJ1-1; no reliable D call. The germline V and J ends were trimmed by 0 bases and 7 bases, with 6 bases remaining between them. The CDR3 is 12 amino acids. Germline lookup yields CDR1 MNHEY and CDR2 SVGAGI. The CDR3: CASSYSTGEAFF. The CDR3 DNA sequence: TGTGCCAGCAGTTACTCGACGGGTGAAGCTTTCTTT.

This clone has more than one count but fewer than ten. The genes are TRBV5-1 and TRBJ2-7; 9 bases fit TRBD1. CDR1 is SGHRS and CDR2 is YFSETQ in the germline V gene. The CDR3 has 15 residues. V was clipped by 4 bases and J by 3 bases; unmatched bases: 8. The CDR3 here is CASSPPGQGIYEQYF. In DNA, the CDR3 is TGCGCCAGCAGCCCTCCGGGACAGGGAATCTACGAGCAGTACTTC.

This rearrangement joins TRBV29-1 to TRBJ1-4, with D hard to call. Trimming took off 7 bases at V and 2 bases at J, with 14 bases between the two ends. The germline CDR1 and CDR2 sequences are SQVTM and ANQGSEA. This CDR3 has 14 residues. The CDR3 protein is CSATGVGTNEKLFF. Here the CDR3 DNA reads TGCAGCGCGACCGGGGTGGGGACTAATGAAAAACTGTTTTTT.

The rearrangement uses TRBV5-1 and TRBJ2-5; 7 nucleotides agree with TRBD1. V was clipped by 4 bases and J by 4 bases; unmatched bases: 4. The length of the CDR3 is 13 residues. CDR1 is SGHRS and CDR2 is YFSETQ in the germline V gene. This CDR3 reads CASSTDRVETQYF. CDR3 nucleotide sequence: TGCGCCAGCAGCACAGACAGGGTAGAGACCCAGTACTTC.

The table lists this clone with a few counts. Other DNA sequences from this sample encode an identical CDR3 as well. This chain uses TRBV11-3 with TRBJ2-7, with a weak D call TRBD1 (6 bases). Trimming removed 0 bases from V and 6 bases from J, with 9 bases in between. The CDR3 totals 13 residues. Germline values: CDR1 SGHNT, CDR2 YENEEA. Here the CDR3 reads CASSLDRGGEQYF. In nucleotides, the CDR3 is TGTGCCAGCAGCTTAGACAGGGGTGGCGAGCAGTACTTC. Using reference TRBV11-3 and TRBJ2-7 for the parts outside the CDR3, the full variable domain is EAGVVQSPRYKIIEKKQPVAFWCNPISGHNTLYWYLQNLGQGPELLIRYENEEAVDDSQLPKDRFSAERLKGVDSTLKIQPAELGDSAVYLCASSLDRGGEQYFGPGTRLTVT.

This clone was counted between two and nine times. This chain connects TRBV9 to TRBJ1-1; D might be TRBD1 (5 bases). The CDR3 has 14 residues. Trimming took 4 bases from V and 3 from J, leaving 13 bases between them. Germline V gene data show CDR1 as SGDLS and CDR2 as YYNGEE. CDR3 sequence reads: CASSPPWGDTEAFF. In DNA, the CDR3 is TGTGCCAGCAGCCCCCCGTGGGGGGACACTGAAGCTTTCTTT.

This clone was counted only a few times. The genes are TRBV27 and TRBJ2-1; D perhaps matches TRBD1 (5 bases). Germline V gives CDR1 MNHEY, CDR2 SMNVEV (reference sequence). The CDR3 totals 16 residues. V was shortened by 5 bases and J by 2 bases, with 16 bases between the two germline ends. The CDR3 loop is CASSRMTVRAYNEQFF. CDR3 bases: TGTGCCAGCAGTAGAATGACAGTCCGGGCCTACAATGAGCAGTTCTTC.

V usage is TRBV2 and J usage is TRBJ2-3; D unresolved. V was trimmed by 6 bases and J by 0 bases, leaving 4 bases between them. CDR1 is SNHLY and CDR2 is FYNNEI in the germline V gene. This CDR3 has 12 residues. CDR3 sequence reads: CASRTSTDTQYF. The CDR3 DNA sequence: TGTGCCAGCAGGACTAGCACAGATACGCAGTATTTT.

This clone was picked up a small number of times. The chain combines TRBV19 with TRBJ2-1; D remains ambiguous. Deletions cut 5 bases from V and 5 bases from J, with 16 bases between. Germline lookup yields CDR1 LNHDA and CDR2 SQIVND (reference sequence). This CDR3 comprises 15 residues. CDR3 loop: CASSPAYYLNNEQFF. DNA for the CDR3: TGTGCCAGTAGTCCAGCATACTATCTTAACAATGAGCAGTTCTTC. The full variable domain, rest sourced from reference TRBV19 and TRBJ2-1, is DGGITQSPKYLFRKEGQNVTLSCEQNLNHDAMYWYRQDPGQGLRLIYYSQIVNDFQKGDIAEGYSVSREKKESFPLTVTSAQKNPTAFYLCASSPAYYLNNEQFFGPGTRLTVL.

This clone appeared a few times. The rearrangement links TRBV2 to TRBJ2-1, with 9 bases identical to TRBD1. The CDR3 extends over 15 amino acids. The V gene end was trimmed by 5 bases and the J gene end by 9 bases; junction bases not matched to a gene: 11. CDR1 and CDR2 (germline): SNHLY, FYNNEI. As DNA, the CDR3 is TGTGCCAGCAGTCGAACAGGGGGCGTTAATGGTGAGCAGTTCTTC. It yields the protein CASSRTGGVNGEQFF.

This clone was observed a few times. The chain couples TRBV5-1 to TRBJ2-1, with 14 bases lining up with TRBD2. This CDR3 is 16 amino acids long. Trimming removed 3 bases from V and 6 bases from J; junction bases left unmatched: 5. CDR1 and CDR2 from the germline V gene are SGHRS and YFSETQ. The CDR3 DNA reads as TGCGCCAGCAGCTCTACGGGACTAGCGGGGGCCAATGAGCAGTTCTTC. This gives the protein CASSSTGLAGANEQFF.

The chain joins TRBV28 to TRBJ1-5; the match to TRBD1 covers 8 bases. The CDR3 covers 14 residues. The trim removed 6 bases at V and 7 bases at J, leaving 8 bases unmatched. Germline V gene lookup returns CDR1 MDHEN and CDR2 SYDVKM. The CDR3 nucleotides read TGTGCCAGCAGCTATGGACAGGGTGTCCAGCCCCAGCATTTT. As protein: CASSYGQGVQPQHF. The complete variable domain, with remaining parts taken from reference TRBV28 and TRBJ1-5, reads DVKVTQSSRYLVKRTGEKVFLECVQDMDHENMFWYRQDPGLGLRLIYFSYDVKMKEKGDIPEGYSVSREKKERFSLILESASTNQTSMYLCASSYGQGVQPQHFGDGTRLSIL.

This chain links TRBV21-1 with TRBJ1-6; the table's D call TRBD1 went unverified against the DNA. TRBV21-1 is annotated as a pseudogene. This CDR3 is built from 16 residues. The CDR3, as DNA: TGTGCCAGAGTCCGGGACAGACCCTTTGGGAATTCACCCCTCCACTTT. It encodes CARVRDRPFGNSPLHF.

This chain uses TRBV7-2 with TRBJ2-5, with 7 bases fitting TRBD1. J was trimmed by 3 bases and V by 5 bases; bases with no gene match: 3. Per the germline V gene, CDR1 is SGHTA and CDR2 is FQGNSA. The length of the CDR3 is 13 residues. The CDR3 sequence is CASSPTGEETQYF. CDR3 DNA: TGTGCCAGCAGCCCCACAGGGGAAGAGACCCAGTACTTC.